A single sample gave rise to the 2 T cell receptor beta chains below, sequenced in a study of cytomegalovirus exposure and HLA in healthy donors. Primers: 60 Vbeta forward and 13 Jbeta reverse. Here immunoSEQ multiplex PCR was the method, and the copy in TCRdb shows in-frame clones only, minus some. This table holds about 73,000 clones, over 60% found once. The specimen sequenced was PBMCs. These receptors all stem from a male donor in good health and CMV-seronegative.

The chain combines TRBV4-1 with TRBJ2-5; possible D gene TRBD2, 6 bases. With the DNA end fitting TRBJ2-7 better, the J assignment may be wrong. CDR1 and CDR2 from the germline V gene are MGHRA and YSYEKL. The CDR3 has 19 amino acids. The chain's CDR3 is CASSQLAPLSPGDPYEQYF. CDR3 in DNA: TGCGCCAGCAGCCAACTCGCCCCACTCAGCCCGGGAGACCCCTACGAGCAGTACTTC.

The chain carries TRBV19 and TRBJ1-1, with a weak D call TRBD1 (5 bases). The CDR3 is made up of 17 amino acids. Trimming removed 6 bases at V and 3 bases at J, with 23 bases between. Germline V gene lookup returns CDR1 LNHDA and CDR2 SQIVND (reference sequence). CDR3 sequence reads: CASRNRPVTGRDTEAFF. As DNA, the CDR3 is TGTGCCAGTAGGAATAGGCCCGTAACAGGTCGTGACACTGAAGCTTTCTTT.